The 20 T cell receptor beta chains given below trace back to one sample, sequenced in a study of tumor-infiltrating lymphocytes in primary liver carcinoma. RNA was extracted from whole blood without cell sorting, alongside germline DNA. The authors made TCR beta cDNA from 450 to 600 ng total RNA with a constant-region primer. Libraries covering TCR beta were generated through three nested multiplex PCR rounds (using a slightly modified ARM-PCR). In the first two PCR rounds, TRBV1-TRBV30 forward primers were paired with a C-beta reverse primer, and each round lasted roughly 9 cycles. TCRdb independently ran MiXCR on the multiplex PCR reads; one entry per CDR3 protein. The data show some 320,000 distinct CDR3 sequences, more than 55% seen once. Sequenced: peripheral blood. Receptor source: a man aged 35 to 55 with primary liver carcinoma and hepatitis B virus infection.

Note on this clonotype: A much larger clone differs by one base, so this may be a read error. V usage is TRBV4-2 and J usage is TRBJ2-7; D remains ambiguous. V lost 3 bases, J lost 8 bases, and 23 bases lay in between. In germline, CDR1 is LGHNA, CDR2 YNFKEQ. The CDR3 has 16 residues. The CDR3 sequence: CASSHDAAPLPLKQYF. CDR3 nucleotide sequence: TGTGCCAGCAGCCACGATGCGGCCCCTTTGCCTCTCAAGCAGTACTTC.

DNA of the CDR3: TGTGCCAGCAGGCTTGGACCGACAGGGGATGAGCAGTTCTTC. It codes for CASRLGPTGDEQFF. The V and J genes are TRBV2 and TRBJ2-1; TRBD1 aligns across 8 bases. CDR1 and CDR2 (germline): SNHLY, FYNNEI. CDR3 length: 14 residues. V was pared by 6 bases and J by 8 bases, with 9 bases of the junction left unmatched.

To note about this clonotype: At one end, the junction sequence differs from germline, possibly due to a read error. The CDR3 region is CASSLGGLETQYF. The CDR3 region has the DNA TGTGCCAGCAGCTTGGGGGGGCTGGAGACCCAGTACTTC. V gene TRBV5-1 combines with J gene TRBJ2-5; D might be TRBD2 (7 bases). In germline, CDR1 is SGHRS, CDR2 YFSETQ. This CDR3 contains 13 residues.

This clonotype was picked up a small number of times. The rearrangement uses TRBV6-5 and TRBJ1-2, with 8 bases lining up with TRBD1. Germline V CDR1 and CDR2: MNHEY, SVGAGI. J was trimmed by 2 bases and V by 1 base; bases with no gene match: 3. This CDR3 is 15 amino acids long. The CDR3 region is CASSYLRDRNYGYTF. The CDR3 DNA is TGTGCCAGCAGTTACTTAAGGGACAGGAACTATGGCTACACCTTC.

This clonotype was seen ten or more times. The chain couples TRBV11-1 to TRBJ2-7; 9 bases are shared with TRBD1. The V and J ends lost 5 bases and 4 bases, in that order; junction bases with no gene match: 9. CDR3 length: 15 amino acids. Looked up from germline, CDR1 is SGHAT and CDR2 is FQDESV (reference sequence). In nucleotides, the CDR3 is TGTGCCAGCAGCCAAACAGGGGGCGGTCCTTACGAGCAGTACTTC. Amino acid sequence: CASSQTGGGPYEQYF.

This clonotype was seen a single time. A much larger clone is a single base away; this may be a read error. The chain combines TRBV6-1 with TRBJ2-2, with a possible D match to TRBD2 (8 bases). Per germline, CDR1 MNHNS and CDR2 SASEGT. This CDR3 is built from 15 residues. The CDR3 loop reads CDSSAREGATGELFF. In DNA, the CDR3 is TGTGACAGCAGTGCCCGGGAGGGGGCGACCGGGGAGCTGTTTTTT.

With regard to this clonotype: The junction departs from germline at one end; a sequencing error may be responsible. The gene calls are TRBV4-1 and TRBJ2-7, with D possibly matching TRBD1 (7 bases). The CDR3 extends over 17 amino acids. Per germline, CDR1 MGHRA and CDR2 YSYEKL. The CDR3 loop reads CAISQPPGAGGLREQYF. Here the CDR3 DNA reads TGCGCCATCAGCCAACCTCCCGGGGCAGGGGGGCTCCGCGAGCAGTACTTC.

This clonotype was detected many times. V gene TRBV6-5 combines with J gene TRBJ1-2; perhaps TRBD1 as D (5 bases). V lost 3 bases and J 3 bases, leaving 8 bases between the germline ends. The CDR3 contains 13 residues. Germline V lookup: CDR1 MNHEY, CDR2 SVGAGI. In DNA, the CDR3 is TGTGCCAGCAGTTATGGGGCCGACTATGGCTACACCTTC. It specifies CASSYGADYGYTF.

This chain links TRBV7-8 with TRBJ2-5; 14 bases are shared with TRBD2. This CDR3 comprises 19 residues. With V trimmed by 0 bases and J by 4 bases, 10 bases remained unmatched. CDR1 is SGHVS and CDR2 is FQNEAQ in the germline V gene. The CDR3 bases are TGTGCCAGCAGCTTAGCTGGGACTAGCGGGAGAGGTGGAATAGAGACCCAGTACTTC. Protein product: CASSLAGTSGRGGIETQYF.

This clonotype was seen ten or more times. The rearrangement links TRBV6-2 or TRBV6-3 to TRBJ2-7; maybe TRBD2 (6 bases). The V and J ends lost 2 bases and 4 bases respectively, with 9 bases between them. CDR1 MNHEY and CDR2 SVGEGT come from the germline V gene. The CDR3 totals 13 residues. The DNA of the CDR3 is TGTGCCAGCAGTTACGTTAGCGGATACGAGCAGTACTTC. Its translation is CASSYVSGYEQYF.

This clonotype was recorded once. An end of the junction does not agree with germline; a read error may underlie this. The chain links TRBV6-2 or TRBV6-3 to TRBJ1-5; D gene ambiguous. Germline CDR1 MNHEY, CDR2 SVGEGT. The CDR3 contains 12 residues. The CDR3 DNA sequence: TGTGTCAGCAGTTTGAGACTTCAGCCCCAGCATTTT. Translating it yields CVSSLRLQPQHF.

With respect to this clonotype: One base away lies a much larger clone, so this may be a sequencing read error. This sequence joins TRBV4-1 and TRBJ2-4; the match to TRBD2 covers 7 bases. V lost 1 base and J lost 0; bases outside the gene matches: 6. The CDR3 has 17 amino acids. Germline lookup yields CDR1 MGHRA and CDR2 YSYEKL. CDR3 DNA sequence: TGCGCCAGCAGCCAAGCCTCGGGGGGAACAGCCAAAAACATTCAGTACTTC. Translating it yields CASSQASGGTAKNIQYF.

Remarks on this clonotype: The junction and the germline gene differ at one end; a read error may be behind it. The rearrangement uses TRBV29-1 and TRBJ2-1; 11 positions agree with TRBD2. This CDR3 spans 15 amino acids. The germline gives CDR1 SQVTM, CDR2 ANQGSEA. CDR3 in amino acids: CSVEVTSGTCNEQSF. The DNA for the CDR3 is TGCAGCGTTGAAGTGACTAGCGGGACATGCAATGAGCAGTCCTTC.

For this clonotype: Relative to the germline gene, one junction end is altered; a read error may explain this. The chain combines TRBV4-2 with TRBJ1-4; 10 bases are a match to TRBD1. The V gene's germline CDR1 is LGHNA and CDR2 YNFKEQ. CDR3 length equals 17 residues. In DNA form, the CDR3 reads TGTGCCAGCAGCCGGGGGACAGGGGCTGGCATTAATGAAAAACTGCTTTTT. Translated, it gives CASSRGTGAGINEKLLF.

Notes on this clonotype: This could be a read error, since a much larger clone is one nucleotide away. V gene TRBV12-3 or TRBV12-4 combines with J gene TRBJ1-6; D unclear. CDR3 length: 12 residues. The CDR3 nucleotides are TGTGTCAGCAGTTTCGTTAATTCACCCCTCCACTTT. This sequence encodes CVSSFVNSPLHF.

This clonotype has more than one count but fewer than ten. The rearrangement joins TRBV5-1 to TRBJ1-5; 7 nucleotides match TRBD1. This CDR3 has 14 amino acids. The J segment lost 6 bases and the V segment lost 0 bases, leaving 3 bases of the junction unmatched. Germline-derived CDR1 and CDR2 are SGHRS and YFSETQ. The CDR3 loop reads CASSLEGAGQPQHF. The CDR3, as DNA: TGCGCCAGCAGCTTGGAGGGGGCCGGTCAGCCCCAGCATTTT.

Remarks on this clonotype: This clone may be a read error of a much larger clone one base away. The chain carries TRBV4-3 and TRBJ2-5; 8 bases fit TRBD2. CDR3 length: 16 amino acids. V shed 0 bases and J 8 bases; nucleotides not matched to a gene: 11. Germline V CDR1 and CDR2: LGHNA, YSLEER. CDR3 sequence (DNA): TGCGCCAGCAGCCAAGATCGCGGGGGGATGATAGATACCCAGTACTTC. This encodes CASSQDRGGMIDTQYF.

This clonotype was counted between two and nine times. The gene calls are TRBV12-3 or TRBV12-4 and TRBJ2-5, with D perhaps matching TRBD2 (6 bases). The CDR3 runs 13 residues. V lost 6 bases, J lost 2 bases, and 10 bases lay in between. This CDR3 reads CASSTGLQETQYF. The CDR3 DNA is TGTGCCAGCAGCACGGGACTTCAAGAGACCCAGTACTTC.

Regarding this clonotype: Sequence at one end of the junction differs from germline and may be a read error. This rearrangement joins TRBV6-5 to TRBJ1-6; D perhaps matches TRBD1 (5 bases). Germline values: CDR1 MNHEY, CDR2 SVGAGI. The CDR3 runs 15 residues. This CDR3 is CASSYLGAGRSHLHF. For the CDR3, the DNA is TGTGCCAGCAGTTACTTAGGGGCAGGGAGATCACACCTCCACTTT.

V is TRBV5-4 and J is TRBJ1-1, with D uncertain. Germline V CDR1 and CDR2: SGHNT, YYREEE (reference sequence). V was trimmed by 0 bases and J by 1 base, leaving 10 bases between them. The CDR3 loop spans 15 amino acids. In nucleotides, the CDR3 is TGTGCCAGCAGCTTGGGGGCAGATCCGAACACTGAAGCTTTCTTT. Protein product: CASSLGADPNTEAFF. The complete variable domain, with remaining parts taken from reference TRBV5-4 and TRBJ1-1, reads ETGVTQSPTHLIKTRGQQVTLRCSSQSGHNTVSWYQQALGQGPQFIFQYYREEENGRGNFPPRFSGLQFPNYSSELNVNALELDDSALYLCASSLGADPNTEAFFGQGTRLTVV.